This T cell receptor beta chain is drawn from a study of breast tumors, draining lymph nodes, adjacent tissues. Study observations and caveats: Compared with lymph nodes, tumors were less diverse; compared with nontumor tissue, more.

Many counts were recorded for this clonotype. Its specificity is not known. The germline gene is not matched at one end of the junction; a read error may be the cause. MiXCR, applied by TCRdb to the multiplex PCR reads, yields one record per CDR3 protein. The sample consists of around 300,000 distinct CDR3 sequences, over 30% of them appearing once. Axillary draining lymph nodes of breast cancer patients supplied the node samples. Germline CDR1 SSHAT, CDR2 FNYEAQ (reference sequence). The CDR3 has 14 amino acids. This chain links TRBV7-7 with TRBJ2-2, with D perhaps matching TRBD1 (6 bases). Sequenced input: axillary lymph node tissue. The TCR was taken from a female donor with breast cancer. Some clones in this sample may be carry-over from other donors' samples. The CDR3 spells CASSFGTLTGELFF. CDR3 bases: TGTGCTAGCAGCTTCGGGACACTCACCGGGGAGCTGTTTTTT.